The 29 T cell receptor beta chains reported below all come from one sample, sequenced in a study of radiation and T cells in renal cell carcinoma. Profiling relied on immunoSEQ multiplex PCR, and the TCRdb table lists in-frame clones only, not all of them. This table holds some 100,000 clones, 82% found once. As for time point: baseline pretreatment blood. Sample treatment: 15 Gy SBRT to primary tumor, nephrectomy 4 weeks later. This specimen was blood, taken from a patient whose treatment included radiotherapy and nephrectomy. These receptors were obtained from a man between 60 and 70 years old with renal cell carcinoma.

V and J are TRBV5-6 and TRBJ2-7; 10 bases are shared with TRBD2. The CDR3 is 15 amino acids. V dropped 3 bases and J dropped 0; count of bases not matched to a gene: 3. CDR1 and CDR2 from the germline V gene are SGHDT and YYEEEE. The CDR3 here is CASSSLAGASYEQYF. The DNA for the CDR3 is TGTGCCAGCAGCTCCCTAGCGGGAGCCTCCTACGAGCAGTACTTC. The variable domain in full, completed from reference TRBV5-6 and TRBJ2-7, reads DAGVTQSPTHLIKTRGQQVTLRCSPKSGHDTVSWYQQALGQGPQFIFQYYEEEERQRGNFPDRFSGHQFPNYSSELNVNALLLGDSALYLCASSSLAGASYEQYFGPGTRLTVT.

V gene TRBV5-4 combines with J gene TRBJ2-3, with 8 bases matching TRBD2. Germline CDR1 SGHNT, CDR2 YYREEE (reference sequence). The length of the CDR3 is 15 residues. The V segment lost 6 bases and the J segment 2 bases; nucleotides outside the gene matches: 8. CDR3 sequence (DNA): TGTGCCAGCAACGCGAAACTAGCGGACACAGATACGCAGTATTTT. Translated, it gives CASNAKLADTDTQYF.

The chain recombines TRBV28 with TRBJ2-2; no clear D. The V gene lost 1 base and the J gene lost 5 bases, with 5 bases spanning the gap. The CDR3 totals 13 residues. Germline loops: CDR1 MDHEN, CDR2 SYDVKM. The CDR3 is CASSLSTTGELFF. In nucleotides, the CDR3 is TGTGCCAGCAGTTTATCTACTACCGGGGAGCTGTTTTTT.

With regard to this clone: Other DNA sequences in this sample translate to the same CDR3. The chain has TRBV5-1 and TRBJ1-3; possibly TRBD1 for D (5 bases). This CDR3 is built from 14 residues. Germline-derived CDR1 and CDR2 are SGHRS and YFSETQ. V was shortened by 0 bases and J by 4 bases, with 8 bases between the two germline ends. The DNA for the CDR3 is TGCGCCAGCAGCTTGGTCGCAGGGGGAAACACCATATATTTT. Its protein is CASSLVAGGNTIYF.

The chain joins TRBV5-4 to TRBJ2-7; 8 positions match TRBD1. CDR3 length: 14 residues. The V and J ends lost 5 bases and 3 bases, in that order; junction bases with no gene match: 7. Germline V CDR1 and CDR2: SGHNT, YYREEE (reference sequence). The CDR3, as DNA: TGTGCCAGCAGATCAAGGACAGGGAGCTACGAGCAGTACTTC. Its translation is CASRSRTGSYEQYF.

The DNA for the CDR3 is TGCGCCAGCAGCCAAAACTTACCTAGCGGGAGTCCCAATGAGCAGTTCTTC. Amino acids: CASSQNLPSGSPNEQFF. V and J are TRBV4-3 and TRBJ2-1; 10 bases are a match to TRBD2. The CDR3 spans 17 residues. With 2 bases clipped from V and 6 bases from J, the junction kept 10 bases outside the gene matches. Germline loops: CDR1 LGHNA, CDR2 YSLEER.

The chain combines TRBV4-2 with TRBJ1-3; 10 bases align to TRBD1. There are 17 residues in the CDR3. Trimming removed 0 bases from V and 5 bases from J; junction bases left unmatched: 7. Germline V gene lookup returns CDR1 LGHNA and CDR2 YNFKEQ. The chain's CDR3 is CASSQDRAGQGRNTIYF. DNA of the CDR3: TGTGCCAGCAGCCAAGATAGAGCGGGACAGGGGAGAAACACCATATATTTT.

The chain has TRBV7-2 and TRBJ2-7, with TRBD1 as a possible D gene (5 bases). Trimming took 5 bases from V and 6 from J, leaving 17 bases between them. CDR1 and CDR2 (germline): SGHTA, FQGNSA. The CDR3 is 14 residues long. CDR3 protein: CASSRNGGQGEQYF. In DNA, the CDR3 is TGTGCCAGCAGCCGCAACGGCGGCCAGGGCGAGCAGTACTTC.

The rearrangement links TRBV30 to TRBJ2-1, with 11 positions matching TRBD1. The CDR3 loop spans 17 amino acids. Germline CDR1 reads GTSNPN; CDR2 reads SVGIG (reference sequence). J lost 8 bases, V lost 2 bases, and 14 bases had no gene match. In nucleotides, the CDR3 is TGTGCCTGGAGTCTATTGGCTCCGGGACAGGGGGGCGATGAGCAGTTCTTC. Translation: CAWSLLAPGQGGDEQFF.

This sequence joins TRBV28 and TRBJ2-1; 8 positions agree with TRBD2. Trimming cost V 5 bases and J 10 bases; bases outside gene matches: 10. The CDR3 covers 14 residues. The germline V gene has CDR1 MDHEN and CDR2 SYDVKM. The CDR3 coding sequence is TGTGCCAGCAGTCCAGGGACTAGTACCATCGAGCAGTTCTTC. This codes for CASSPGTSTIEQFF.

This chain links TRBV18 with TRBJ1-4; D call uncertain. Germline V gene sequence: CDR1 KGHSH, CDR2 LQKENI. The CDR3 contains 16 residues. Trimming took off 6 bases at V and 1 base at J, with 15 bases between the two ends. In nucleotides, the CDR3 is TGTGCCAGCTCGGGGAAAGAGACGGTAACTAATGAAAAACTGTTTTTT. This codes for CASSGKETVTNEKLFF.

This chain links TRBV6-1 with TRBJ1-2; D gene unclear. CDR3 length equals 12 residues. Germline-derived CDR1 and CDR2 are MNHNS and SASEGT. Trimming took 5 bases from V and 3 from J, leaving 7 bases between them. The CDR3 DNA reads TGTGCCAGCAGTCAGATCCACTATGGCTACACCTTC. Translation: CASSQIHYGYTF.

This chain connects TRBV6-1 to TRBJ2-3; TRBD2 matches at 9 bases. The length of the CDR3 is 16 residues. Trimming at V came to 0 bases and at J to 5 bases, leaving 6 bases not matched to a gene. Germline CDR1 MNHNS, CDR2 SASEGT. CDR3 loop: CASSEARGRAGDTQYF. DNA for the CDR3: TGTGCCAGCAGTGAAGCTCGCGGGAGGGCGGGAGATACGCAGTATTTT.

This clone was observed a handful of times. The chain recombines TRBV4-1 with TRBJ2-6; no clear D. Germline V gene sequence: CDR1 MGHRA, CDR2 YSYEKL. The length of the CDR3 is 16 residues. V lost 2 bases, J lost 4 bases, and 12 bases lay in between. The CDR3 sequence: CASSQRIVGGANVLTF. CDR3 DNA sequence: TGCGCCAGCAGCCAACGAATCGTAGGCGGGGCCAACGTCCTGACTTTC.

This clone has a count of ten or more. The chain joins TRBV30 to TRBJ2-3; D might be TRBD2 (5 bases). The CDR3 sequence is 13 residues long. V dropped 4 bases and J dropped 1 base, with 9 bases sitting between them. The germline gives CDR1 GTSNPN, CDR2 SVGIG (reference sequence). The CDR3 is CAWNRGRTDTQYF. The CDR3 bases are TGTGCCTGGAACAGAGGGCGCACAGATACGCAGTATTTT.

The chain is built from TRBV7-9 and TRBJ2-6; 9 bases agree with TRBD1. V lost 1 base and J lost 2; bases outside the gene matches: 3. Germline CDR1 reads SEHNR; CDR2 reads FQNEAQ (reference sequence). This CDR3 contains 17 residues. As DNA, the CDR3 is TGTGCCAGCAGCTTAGACAGGGGGCTGGCTGGGGCCAACGTCCTGACTTTC. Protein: CASSLDRGLAGANVLTF.

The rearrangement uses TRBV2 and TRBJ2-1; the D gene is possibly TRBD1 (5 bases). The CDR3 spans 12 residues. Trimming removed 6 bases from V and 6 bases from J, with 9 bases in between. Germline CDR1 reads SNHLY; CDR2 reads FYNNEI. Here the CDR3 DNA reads TGTGCCAGCAGAGGGGAAGTCAATGAGCAGTTCTTC. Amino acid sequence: CASRGEVNEQFF.

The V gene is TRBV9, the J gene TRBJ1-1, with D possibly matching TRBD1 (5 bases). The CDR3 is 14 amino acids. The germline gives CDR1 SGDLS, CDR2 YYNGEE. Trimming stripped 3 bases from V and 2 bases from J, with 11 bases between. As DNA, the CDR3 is TGTGCCAGCAGCGATGCAGGGCCTAACACTGAAGCTTTCTTT. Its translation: CASSDAGPNTEAFF.

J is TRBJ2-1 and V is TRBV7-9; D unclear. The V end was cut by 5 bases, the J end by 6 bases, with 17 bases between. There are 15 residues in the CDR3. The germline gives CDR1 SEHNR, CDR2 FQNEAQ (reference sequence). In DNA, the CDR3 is TGTGCCAGCAGCCAAAGTACCCGGACCATCAATGAGCAGTTCTTC. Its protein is CASSQSTRTINEQFF.

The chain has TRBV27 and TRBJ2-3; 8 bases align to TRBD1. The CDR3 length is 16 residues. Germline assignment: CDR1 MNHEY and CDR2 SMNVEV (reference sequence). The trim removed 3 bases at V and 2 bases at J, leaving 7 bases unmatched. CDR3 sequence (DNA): TGTGCCAGCAGTTTCTACAGGGGGGATTTCACAGATACGCAGTATTTT. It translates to CASSFYRGDFTDTQYF.

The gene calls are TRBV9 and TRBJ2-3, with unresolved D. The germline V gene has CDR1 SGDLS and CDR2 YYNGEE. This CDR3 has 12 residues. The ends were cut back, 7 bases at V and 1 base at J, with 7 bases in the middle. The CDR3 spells CASGVGTDTQYF. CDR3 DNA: TGTGCCAGCGGGGTAGGCACAGATACGCAGTATTTT.

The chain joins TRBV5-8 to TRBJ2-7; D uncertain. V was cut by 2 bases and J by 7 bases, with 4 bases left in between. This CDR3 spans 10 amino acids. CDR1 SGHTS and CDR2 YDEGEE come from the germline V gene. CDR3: CASSFWEQYF. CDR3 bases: TGTGCCAGCAGCTTTTGGGAGCAGTACTTC.

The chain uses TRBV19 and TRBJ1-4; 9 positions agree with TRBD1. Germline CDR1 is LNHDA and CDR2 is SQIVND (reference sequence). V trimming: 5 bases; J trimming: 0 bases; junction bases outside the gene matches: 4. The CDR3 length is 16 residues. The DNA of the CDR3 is TGTGCCAGTAGTTGGACAGGGGTGGCAACTAATGAAAAACTGTTTTTT. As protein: CASSWTGVATNEKLFF. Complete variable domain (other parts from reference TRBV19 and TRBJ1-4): DGGITQSPKYLFRKEGQNVTLSCEQNLNHDAMYWYRQDPGQGLRLIYYSQIVNDFQKGDIAEGYSVSREKKESFPLTVTSAQKNPTAFYLCASSWTGVATNEKLFFGSGTQLSVL.

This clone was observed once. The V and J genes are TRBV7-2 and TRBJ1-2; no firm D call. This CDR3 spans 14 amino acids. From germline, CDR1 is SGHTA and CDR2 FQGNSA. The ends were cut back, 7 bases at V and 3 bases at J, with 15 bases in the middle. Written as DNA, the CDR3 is TGTGCCAGCACCATTTTAAGGGTTGACTATGGCTACACCTTC. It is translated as CASTILRVDYGYTF.

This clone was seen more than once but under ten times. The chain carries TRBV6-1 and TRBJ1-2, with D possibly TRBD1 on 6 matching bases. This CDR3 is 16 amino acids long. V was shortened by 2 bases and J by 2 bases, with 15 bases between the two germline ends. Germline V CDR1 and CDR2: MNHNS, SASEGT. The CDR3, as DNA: TGTGCCAGCAGTGAACGGGCAGCCAGGGGAAACTATGGCTACACCTTC. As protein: CASSERAARGNYGYTF.

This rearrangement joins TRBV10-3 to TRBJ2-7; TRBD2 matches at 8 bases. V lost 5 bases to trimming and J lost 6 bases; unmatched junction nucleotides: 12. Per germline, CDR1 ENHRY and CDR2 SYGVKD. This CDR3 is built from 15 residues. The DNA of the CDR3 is TGTGCCATCAGTTCCACGGGGGGGGAGCAGGGCGAGCAGTACTTC. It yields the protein CAISSTGGEQGEQYF.

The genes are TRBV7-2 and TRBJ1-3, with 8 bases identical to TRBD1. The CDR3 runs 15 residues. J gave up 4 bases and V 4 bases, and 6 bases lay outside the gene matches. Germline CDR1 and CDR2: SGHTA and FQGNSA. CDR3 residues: CASSSETGGGNTIYF. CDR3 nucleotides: TGTGCCAGCAGCTCTGAAACAGGGGGAGGAAACACCATATATTTT.

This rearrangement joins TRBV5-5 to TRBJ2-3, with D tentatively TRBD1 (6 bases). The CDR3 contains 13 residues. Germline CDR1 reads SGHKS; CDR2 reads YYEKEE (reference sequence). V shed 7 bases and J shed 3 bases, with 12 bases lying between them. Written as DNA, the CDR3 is TGTGCCAGCCTCAGGGGTATGACAGATACGCAGTATTTT. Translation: CASLRGMTDTQYF.

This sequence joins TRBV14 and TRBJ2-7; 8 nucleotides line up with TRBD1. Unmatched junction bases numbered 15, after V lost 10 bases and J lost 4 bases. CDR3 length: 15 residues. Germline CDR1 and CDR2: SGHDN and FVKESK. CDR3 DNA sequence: TGTGCCACTACTCCTCTCGGACAGGGTGAATACGAGCAGTACTTC. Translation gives CATTPLGQGEYEQYF.